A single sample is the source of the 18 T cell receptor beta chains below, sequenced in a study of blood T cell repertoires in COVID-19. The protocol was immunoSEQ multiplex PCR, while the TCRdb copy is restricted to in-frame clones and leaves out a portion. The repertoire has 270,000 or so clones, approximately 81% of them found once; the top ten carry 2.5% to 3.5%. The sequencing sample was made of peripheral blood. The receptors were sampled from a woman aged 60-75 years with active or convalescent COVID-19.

The CDR3 DNA follows: TGCGCCAGCAGCCAAGACGGACAGGGGCCCTGGGAGCAGTACTTC. Translation: CASSQDGQGPWEQYF. V is TRBV4-3 and J is TRBJ2-7; 9 bases agree with TRBD1. The CDR3 is 15 residues long. Germline V gives CDR1 LGHNA, CDR2 YSLEER. V shed 0 bases, J shed 7 bases, and the junction held 7 bases outside the gene matches.

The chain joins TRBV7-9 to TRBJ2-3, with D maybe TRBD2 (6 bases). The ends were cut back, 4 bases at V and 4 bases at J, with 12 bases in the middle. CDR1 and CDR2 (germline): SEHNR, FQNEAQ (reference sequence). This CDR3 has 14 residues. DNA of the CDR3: TGTGCCAGCAGCTCAGGCGGGGTTTCAGATACGCAGTATTTT. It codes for CASSSGGVSDTQYF. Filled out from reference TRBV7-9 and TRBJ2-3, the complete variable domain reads DTGVSQNPRHKITKRGQNVTFRCDPISEHNRLYWYRQTLGQGPEFLTYFQNEAQLEKSRLLSDRFSAERPKGSFSTLEIQRTEQGDSAMYLCASSSGGVSDTQYFGPGTRLTVL.

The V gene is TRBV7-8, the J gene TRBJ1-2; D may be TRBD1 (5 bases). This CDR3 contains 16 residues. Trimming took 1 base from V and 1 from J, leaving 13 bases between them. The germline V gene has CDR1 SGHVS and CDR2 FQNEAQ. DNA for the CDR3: TGTGCCAGCAGCTTAGTGGGTGCCCAGGGTAACTATGGCTACACCTTC. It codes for CASSLVGAQGNYGYTF. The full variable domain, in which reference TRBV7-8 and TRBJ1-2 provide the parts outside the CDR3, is GAGVSQSPRYKVAKRGQDVALRCDPISGHVSLFWYQQALGQGPEFLTYFQNEAQLDKSGLPSDRFFAERPEGSVSTLKIQRTQQEDSAVYLCASSLVGAQGNYGYTFGSGTRLTVV.

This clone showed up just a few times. The CDR3 sequence: CASSFLGGQETQYF. As DNA, the CDR3 is TGTGCCAGCAGTTTCCTGGGGGGCCAAGAGACCCAGTACTTC. The gene calls are TRBV27 and TRBJ2-5, with a possible D match to TRBD2 (6 bases). Per the germline V gene, CDR1 is MNHEY and CDR2 is SMNVEV (reference sequence). Trimming took 3 bases from V and 1 from J, leaving 9 bases between them. The CDR3 sequence is 14 residues long.

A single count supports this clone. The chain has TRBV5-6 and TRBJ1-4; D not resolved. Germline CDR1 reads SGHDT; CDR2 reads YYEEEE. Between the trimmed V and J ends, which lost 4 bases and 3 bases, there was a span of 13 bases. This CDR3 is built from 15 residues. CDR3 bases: TGTGCCAGCAGCAGGAGGCCCATGGCTAATGAAAAACTGTTTTTT. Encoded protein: CASSRRPMANEKLFF.

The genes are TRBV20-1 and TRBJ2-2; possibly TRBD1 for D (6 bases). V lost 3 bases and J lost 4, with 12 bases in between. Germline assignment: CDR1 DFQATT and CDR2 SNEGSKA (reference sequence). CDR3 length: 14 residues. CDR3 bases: TGCAGTGCTAGTCGGCAGGGGATCACCGGGGAGCTGTTTTTT. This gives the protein CSASRQGITGELFF.

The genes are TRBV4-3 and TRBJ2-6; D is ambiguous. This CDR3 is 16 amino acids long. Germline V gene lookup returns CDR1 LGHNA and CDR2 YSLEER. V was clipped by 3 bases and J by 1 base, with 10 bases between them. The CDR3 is CASSHNLGSGANVLTF. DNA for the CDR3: TGCGCCAGCAGCCATAATCTCGGTTCTGGGGCCAACGTCCTGACTTTC.

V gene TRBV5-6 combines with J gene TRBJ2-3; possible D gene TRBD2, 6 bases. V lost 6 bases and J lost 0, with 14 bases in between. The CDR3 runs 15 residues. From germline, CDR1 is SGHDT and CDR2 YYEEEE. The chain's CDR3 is CASTFGGASTDTQYF. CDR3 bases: TGTGCCAGCACCTTCGGGGGAGCGAGCACAGATACGCAGTATTTT.

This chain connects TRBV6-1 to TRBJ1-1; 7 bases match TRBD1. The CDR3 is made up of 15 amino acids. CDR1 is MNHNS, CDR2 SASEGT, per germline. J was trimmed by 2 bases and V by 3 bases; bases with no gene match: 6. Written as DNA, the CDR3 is TGTGCCAGCAGTGAGACAGGGAGGCCCAACACTGAAGCTTTCTTT. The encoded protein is CASSETGRPNTEAFF.

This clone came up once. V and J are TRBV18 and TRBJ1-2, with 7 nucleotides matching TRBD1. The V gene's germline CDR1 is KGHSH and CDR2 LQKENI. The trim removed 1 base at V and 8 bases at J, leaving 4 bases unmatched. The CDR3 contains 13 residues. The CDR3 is CASSPQGARGYTF. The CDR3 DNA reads TGTGCCAGCTCACCACAGGGGGCGCGAGGCTACACCTTC.

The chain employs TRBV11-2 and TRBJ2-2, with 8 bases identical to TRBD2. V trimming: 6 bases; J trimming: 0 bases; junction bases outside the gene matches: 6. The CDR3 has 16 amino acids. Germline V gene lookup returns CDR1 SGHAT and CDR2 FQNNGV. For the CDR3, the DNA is TGTGCCAGCAGTTGGGTAGCGGGGCCGAACACCGGGGAGCTGTTTTTT. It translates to CASSWVAGPNTGELFF. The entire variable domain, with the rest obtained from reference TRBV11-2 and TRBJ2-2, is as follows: EAGVAQSPRYKIIEKRQSVAFWCNPISGHATLYWYQQILGQGPKLLIQFQNNGVVDDSQLPKDRFSAERLKGVDSTLKIQPAKLEDSAVYLCASSWVAGPNTGELFFGEGSRLTVL.

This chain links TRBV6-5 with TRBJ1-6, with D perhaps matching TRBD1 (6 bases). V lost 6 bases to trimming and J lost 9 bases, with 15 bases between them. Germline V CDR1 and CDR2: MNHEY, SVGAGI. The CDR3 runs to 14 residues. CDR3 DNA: TGTGCCAGCAGGCAGAAGGGGGAGTTTTCACCCCTCCACTTT. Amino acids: CASRQKGEFSPLHF.

The CDR3 DNA reads TGCGCCAGCAGCCAAGATACGGGGTGGACAGGGGGCGCCTATGGCTACACCTTC. This sequence encodes CASSQDTGWTGGAYGYTF. This chain uses TRBV4-3 with TRBJ1-2; TRBD1 agrees at 11 bases. Looked up from germline, CDR1 is LGHNA and CDR2 is YSLEER. CDR3 size: 18 residues. J was trimmed by 4 bases and V by 0 bases; bases with no gene match: 10.

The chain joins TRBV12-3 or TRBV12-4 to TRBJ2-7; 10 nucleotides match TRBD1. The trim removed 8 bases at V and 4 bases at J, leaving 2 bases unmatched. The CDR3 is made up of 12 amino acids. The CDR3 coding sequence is TGTGCCAGCGGGACAGGGGTGTACGAGCAGTACTTC. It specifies CASGTGVYEQYF.

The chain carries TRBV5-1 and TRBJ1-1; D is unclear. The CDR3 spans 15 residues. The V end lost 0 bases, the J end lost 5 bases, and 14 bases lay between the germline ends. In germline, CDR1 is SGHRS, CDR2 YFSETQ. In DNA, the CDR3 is TGCGCCAGCAGCTTGGAGGGAGGACGGATAACTGAAGCTTTCTTT. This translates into CASSLEGGRITEAFF.

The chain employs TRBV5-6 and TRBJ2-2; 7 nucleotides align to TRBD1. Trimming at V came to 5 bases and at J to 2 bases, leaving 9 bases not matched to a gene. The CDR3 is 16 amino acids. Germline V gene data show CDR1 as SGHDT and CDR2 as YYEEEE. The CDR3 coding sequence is TGTGCCAGCAGACCCACAGGGGCCTACAACACCGGGGAGCTGTTTTTT. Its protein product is CASRPTGAYNTGELFF.

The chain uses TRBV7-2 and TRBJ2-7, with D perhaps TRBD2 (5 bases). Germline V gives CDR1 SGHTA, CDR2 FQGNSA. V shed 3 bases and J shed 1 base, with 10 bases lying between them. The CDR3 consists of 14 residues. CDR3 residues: CASSFFGESYEQYF. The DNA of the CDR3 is TGTGCCAGCAGCTTCTTCGGGGAGTCCTACGAGCAGTACTTC.

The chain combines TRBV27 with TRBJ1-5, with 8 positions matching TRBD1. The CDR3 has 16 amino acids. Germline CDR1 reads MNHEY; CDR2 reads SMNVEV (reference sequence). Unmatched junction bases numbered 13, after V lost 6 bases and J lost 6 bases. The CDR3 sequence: CASSPMDRVVFQPQHF. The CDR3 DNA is TGTGCCAGCAGCCCTATGGACAGGGTTGTATTTCAGCCCCAGCATTTT.